The sequence of this T cell receptor (beta chain) was determined in a study of CD8 T cells in Susac syndrome. Study-wide findings and caveats: Clonal CD8+ expansion in Susac was highest in TEMRA cells and active patients.

With random hexamers, reverse transcription was performed on about 0.5 to 1 ug of RNA. Each CDR3 protein is one row after TCRdb ran MiXCR on the immunoSEQ multiplex PCR reads. The sample yields 100,000 or so distinct CDR3 sequences, approximately 95% seen once. TCR beta sequences were obtained from blood CD8+ and CD4+ T cells. In contrast to the negatively isolated CD8+ and CD4+ T cells, TEMRA cells were FACS-enriched. Germline V gene data show CDR1 as LGHNA and CDR2 as YNFKEQ. The V and J ends lost 1 base and 0 bases, in that order; junction bases with no gene match: 0. The CDR3 has 16 residues. A remark on this clonotype: Its specificity is unknown.

The source of this sequence is a human donor with Susac syndrome. The source material was CD8+ T cells from PBMCs. The chain couples TRBV4-2 to TRBJ2-6, with 7 bases lining up with TRBD2. CDR3 in amino acids: CASSQGGSSGANVLTF. CDR3 DNA sequence: TGTGCCAGCAGCCAAGGCGGGAGCTCTGGGGCCAACGTCCTGACTTTC.